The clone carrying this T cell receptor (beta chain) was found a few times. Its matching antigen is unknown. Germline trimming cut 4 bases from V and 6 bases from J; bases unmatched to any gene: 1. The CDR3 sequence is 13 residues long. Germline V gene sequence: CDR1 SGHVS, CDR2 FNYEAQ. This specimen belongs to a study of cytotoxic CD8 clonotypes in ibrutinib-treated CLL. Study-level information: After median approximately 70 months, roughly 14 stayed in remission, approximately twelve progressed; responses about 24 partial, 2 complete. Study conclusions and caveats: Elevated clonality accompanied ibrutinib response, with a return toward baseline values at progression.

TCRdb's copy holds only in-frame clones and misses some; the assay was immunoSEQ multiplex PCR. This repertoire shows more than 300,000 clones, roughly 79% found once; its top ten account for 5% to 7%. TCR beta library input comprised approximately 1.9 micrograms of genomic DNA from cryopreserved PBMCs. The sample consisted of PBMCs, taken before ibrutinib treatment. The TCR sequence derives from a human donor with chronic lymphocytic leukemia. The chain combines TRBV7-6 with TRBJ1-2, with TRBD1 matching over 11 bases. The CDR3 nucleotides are TGTGCCAGCAGCTGGGGACAGGGGGATGGCTACACCTTC. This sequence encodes CASSWGQGDGYTF.